One T cell receptor beta chain is described in this entry. Cohort placement rested on clinical history that participants reported themselves. V lost 1 base, J lost 10 bases, and 12 bases stayed unmatched. Germline V gives CDR1 LNHNV, CDR2 YYDKDF (reference sequence). CDR3 length equals 17 residues. Repertoires were generated with immunoSEQ multiplex PCR, while TCRdb's copy carries only in-frame clones and drops some. The sample lists 350,000 to 400,000 clones, more than 85% seen once, with under 3% in the top ten. This entry is derived from a study of blood T cell repertoires in COVID-19. The chain couples TRBV15 to TRBJ2-1; 11 nucleotides match TRBD2. The sample consisted of PBMCs or T cells enriched from blood (not recorded which). The clonotype was recovered from a woman aged 25 to 39 who had recovered from COVID-19. The CDR3 is CATSRAISGRAIEEQFF. The CDR3 coding sequence is TGTGCCACCAGCAGAGCCATTAGCGGGAGGGCCATCGAAGAGCAGTTCTTC.